This TCR beta chain was recorded in a study of CD8 T cells in ankylosing spondylitis. MiXCR was run by TCRdb on the 5' RACE reads, yielding one entry per CDR3 protein. The sample lists a few hundred thousand distinct CDR3 sequences, about 9.9% seen once, with roughly 9% in the top ten. This clonotype was seen only a few times. Its antigen is not known. Study-level points and caveats: Some motif variants had been reported before (in reactive arthritis synovial fluid and blood).

The V and J ends lost 6 bases and 7 bases respectively, with 18 bases between them. CDR3 length equals 13 residues. Germline V CDR1 and CDR2: DFQATT, SNEGSKA (reference sequence). Input material: blood, either unsorted or a sorted T cell fraction (not recorded which). This receptor was taken from a female donor with ankylosing spondylitis or in good health (not recorded which). This chain links TRBV20-1 with TRBJ1-2, with D possibly being TRBD1 (5 bases). The CDR3 DNA reads as TGCAGTGCCGAGGGACGGGGGACTATTGGCTACACCTTC. This gives the protein CSAEGRGTIGYTF.